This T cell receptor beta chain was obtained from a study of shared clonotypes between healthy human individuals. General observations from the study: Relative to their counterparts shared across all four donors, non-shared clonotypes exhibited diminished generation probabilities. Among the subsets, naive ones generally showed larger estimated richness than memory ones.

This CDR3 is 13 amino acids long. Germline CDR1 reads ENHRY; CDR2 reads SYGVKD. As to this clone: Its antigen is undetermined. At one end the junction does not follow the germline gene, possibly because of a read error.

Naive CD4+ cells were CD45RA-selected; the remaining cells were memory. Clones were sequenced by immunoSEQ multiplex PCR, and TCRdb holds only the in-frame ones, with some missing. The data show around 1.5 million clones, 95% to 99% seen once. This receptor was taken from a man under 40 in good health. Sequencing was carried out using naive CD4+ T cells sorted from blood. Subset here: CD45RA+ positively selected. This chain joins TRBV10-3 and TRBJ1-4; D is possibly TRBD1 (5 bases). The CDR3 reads CAIWGKRNVKLFF. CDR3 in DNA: TGTGCCATCTGGGGGAAGAGGAATGTAAAACTGTTTTTT.